This TCR beta chain was recorded in a study of molecular identifiers for immune sequencing clone quantification. At the level of the study: The replicate experiment used RNA from roughly 20,000 or 100,000 naive CD8 cells. This RNA was split into five aliquots, and four of them were sequenced.

Study outcomes and limitations: In naive cells, clones above 20 RNA copies held under 1% of molecules, whereas in effector cells they held over 98%. Clone sizes that are highly expanded could be underestimated when identical TCR molecules share a barcode.

About this clonotype itself: Its antigen remains unidentified. A much larger clonotype is one base distant, so this may be a read error.

Germline CDR1 and CDR2: MNHEY and SVGAGI. Trimming pared 4 bases from V and 7 bases from J, leaving 19 bases between. This CDR3 region has 15 residues. Every naive CD8 library was made from between about 18,000 and 1,100,000 sorted cells with 10%, 30% or 50% RNA. TCRdb re-analysed the PCR reads in MiXCR, keeping a single row per CDR3 protein. The sample lists approximately 500,000 distinct CDR3 sequences, about 22% occurring once. The sample taken for sequencing was naive CD8+ T cells from blood, with Jurkat cell RNA spiked in. Documented subset: FACS-sorted CD8+CD4-CCR7+CD45RA+ naive T cells. This clonotype originated in a human donor in good health. Some libraries in this study had Jurkat cell RNA spiked in. The genes are TRBV6-5 and TRBJ2-5; D might be TRBD2 (6 bases). CDR3 DNA: TGTGCCAGCAGTTCCATGGGACTCACATTAGGGACCCAGTACTTC. It specifies CASSSMGLTLGTQYF.